This record covers a single T cell receptor beta chain. Sample time point: 2015-2016 season, pre-vaccination. This entry belongs to a study of follicular helper T cells after annual influenza vaccination. The method was immunoSEQ multiplex PCR; TCRdb's version includes in-frame clones alone and lacks a portion of them. The sample lists some 9,800 clones; roughly 80% were seen once. Trimming took 5 bases from V and 5 from J, leaving 12 bases between them. This CDR3 spans 13 amino acids. Germline CDR1 reads SGHTA; CDR2 reads FQGTGA. The TCR originated in an adult who received the influenza vaccine. This chain uses TRBV7-3 with TRBJ2-5, with TRBD1 as a possible D gene (5 bases). Specimen: CXCR5+ CD38- circulating T follicular helper cells from blood, collected on the day of influenza vaccination. Subset here: circulating Tfh, non-naive CD4+CXCR5+PD-1+ (ICOS+CD38+ or ICOS-CD38-). The chain's CDR3 is CASSRGHSETQYF. DNA of the CDR3: TGTGCCAGCAGCCGAGGACACAGCGAGACCCAGTACTTC.